These 4 T cell receptor beta chains were all obtained from the same sample, sequenced in a study of CD8 T cells in Susac syndrome. cDNA came from roughly 0.5 to 1 ug RNA primed by random hexamers. Each CDR3 protein gets one entry after TCRdb re-called the immunoSEQ multiplex PCR reads with MiXCR. The sample shows around 130,000 distinct CDR3 sequences, roughly 95% of them seen only once. Input material: CD4+ T cells from PBMCs. These receptors were collected from a human donor in good health.

The chain has TRBV28 and TRBJ1-5; D is unclear. V gave up 5 bases and J gave up 3 bases, with 23 bases separating them. Germline V gene data show CDR1 as MDHEN and CDR2 as SYDVKM. CDR3 length: 18 amino acids. The CDR3 nucleotides are TGTGCCAGCAGTCCCATATCTGGACCGAGCCTTAACAATCAGCCCCAGCATTTT. Translating gives CASSPISGPSLNNQPQHF.

The gene calls are TRBV3-1 and TRBJ2-7, with TRBD2 matching 7 bases. V shed 1 base, J shed 12 bases, and the junction held 3 bases outside the gene matches. This CDR3 is built from 11 residues. Germline loops: CDR1 LGHDT, CDR2 YNNKEL (reference sequence). The CDR3 region has the DNA TGTGCCAGCAGCCAAGCGGGGGGAACGTACTTC. Translated: CASSQAGGTYF.

CDR3 protein: CASSVESGGSYEQYF. The CDR3 coding sequence is TGTGCCAGCAGCGTGGAGTCCGGGGGGTCCTACGAGCAGTACTTC. The chain uses TRBV9 and TRBJ2-7; 7 nucleotides agree with TRBD2. Germline V CDR1 and CDR2: SGDLS, YYNGEE. V lost 2 bases, J lost 1 base, and 6 bases stayed unmatched. The CDR3 spans 15 residues.

Here the CDR3 reads CASSSSTAVYGYTF. The DNA of the CDR3 is TGTGCCAGCAGCTCGTCGACGGCAGTCTATGGCTACACCTTC. The chain joins TRBV7-2 to TRBJ1-2; D gene unclear. The CDR3 totals 14 residues. Trimming cost V 4 bases and J 4 bases, with 13 bases left between them. CDR1 and CDR2 from the germline V gene are SGHTA and FQGNSA.